The present TCR beta chain was sequenced within a study of sequential checkpoint blockade in melanoma. The wider study: Arm A got nivolumab then ipilimumab; arm B the reverse, 1:1. Both treatment sequences were followed by maintenance nivolumab.

Treatment: randomized to nivolumab then ipilimumab (arm A) or the reverse (arm B). No patient had prior DNA-damaging chemotherapy. The V and J ends lost 4 bases and 5 bases, in that order; junction bases with no gene match: 6. CDR1 LNHDA and CDR2 SQIVND come from the germline V gene (reference sequence). The length of the CDR3 is 15 residues. This clone turned up a few times. Libraries were prepared by immunoSEQ multiplex PCR; TCRdb keeps only in-frame clonotypes and omits some of them. The table records 13,000 or so clones, roughly 60% of them present only once. The chain uses TRBV19 and TRBJ2-5; TRBD2 aligns across 11 bases. Here the sequenced sample was CD8+ T cells sorted from blood (inferred from file names), taken from a patient given nivolumab and ipilimumab in sequence. The sequence was obtained from a human donor with melanoma. This CDR3 is CASSTTSGSLETQYF. For the CDR3, the DNA is TGTGCCAGTAGTACAACTAGCGGGAGTTTGGAGACCCAGTACTTC.